The 4 T cell receptor beta chains in this list originate from one sample, sequenced in a study of a mutant IDH1 vaccine in newly diagnosed glioma. Time point specified: week 11, during vaccination. Every vaccine dose comprised 300 ug of mutant IDH1 20-mer peptide plus topical imiquimod. Profiling relied on immunoSEQ multiplex PCR, and the TCRdb table lists in-frame clones only, not all of them. Of some 130,000 clones in the sample, just under 80% were seen once. Antigens for these TCRs are unknown. Sequencing was performed on PBMCs, taken from a glioma patient whose treatment included an IDH1 peptide vaccine. The receptors come from a man aged 35 to 55 with glioma.

The V call is TRBV7-2, the J call TRBJ2-6; D is uncertain. The CDR3 loop spans 15 amino acids. The germline CDR1 and CDR2 sequences are SGHTA and FQGNSA. Trimming pared 2 bases from V and 4 bases from J, leaving 9 bases between. Written as DNA, the CDR3 is TGTGCCAGCAGCTTAAGGGTAGGCGGGGCCAACGTCCTGACTTTC. It is translated as CASSLRVGGANVLTF.

The CDR3 sequence is CASTGSSYNSPLHF. The CDR3, as DNA: TGTGCCAGCACGGGGAGCTCCTATAATTCACCCCTCCACTTT. V usage is TRBV6-5 and J usage is TRBJ1-6, with D uncertain. Germline CDR1 MNHEY, CDR2 SVGAGI. This CDR3 has 14 amino acids. The ends were cut back, 7 bases at V and 0 bases at J, with 7 bases in the middle.

J is TRBJ2-5 and V is TRBV21-1; whether TRBD1, the table's D call, matches the DNA was not checked. TRBV21-1 is noted as a pseudogene. The CDR3 spans 17 residues. The CDR3 is CASSKVLKGVHGQTQYF. DNA for the CDR3: TGTGCCAGCAGCAAAGTCCTAAAGGGGGTCCATGGCCAGACCCAGTACTTC.

This chain uses TRBV21-1 with TRBJ1-5; TRBD1 is the table's D call, not checked against the DNA. TRBV21-1 is described as a pseudogene. The CDR3 is 18 amino acids. CDR3 sequence (DNA): TGTGCCAGCAGCAAAGCGCAGGGCAGCCTTTATAGCAATCAGCCCCAGCATTTT. Translating gives CASSKAQGSLYSNQPQHF.